One T cell receptor (beta chain) is described in this entry. Its antigen remains unidentified. Sequencing used immunoSEQ multiplex PCR; TCRdb keeps in-frame clones, though not all of them. The table lists about 270,000 clones, 80% to 90% of them singletons. This specimen belongs to a study of cytomegalovirus exposure and HLA in healthy donors. Study results and limitations: The tendency of first-cohort TCR clusters to co-occur in the 110 or so validation repertoires emerged from a later analysis.

The V gene end was trimmed by 2 bases and the J gene end by 2 bases; junction bases not matched to a gene: 4. This CDR3 contains 15 residues. The germline V gene encodes CDR1 SGHDT and CDR2 YYEEEE. The V call is TRBV5-6, the J call TRBJ2-7, with 10 bases lining up with TRBD1. The sequencing sample was made of PBMCs. This clonotype originated in a woman younger than 35 in good health and CMV-seronegative. The CDR3 loop is CASSFGTGVPYEQYF. The DNA for the CDR3 is TGTGCCAGCAGCTTTGGGACAGGGGTGCCCTACGAGCAGTACTTC.